The 27 T cell receptor beta chains presented below share a single source sample, sequenced in a study of long-term antiretroviral therapy in people with HIV. With survey level as its setting, the immunoSEQ assay was v3.0. Produced via immunoSEQ multiplex PCR; TCRdb's table is partial and in-frame only. The sample carries fewer than 20,000 clones, roughly 86% recorded once. Specimen: unsorted PBMCs, collected 0.5 years after starting antiretroviral therapy. All receptors come from a man in his forties with HIV.

This chain connects TRBV7-9 to TRBJ2-2; 8 nucleotides agree with TRBD1. The V gene end was trimmed by 2 bases and the J gene end by 7 bases; junction bases not matched to a gene: 6. Per the germline V gene, CDR1 is SEHNR and CDR2 is FQNEAQ (reference sequence). This CDR3 comprises 15 residues. The DNA of the CDR3 is TGTGCCAGCAGCTTACAGGGGGCAATAATCGGGGAGCTGTTTTTT. This codes for CASSLQGAIIGELFF.

Only one count was recorded for this clone. The chain carries TRBV5-1 and TRBJ2-1, with D perhaps matching TRBD2 (6 bases). V was clipped by 0 bases and J by 5 bases, with 15 bases between them. The CDR3 totals 16 residues. Germline CDR1 reads SGHRS; CDR2 reads YFSETQ. The CDR3 nucleotides read TGCGCCAGCAGCTTGGTCGGTCTAGCGAACAACAATGAGCAGTTCTTC. It specifies CASSLVGLANNNEQFF.

The genes are TRBV7-3 and TRBJ2-5; D call uncertain. The CDR3 loop spans 14 amino acids. Trimming cost V 5 bases and J 2 bases, with 12 bases left between them. Germline V gene data show CDR1 as SGHTA and CDR2 as FQGTGA. The CDR3, as DNA: TGTGCCAGCAGCAACTCGACCCGACAAGAGACCCAGTACTTC. Its protein product is CASSNSTRQETQYF. The full variable domain, with the rest looked up from reference TRBV7-3 and TRBJ2-5, is GAGVSQTPSNKVTEKGKYVELRCDPISGHTALYWYRQSLGQGPEFLIYFQGTGAADDSGLPNDRFFAVRPEGSVSTLKIQRTERGDSAVYLCASSNSTRQETQYFGPGTRLLVL.

The chain's CDR3 is CASSPEVANTGELFF. In DNA, the CDR3 is TGTGCCAGTAGTCCGGAGGTCGCGAACACCGGGGAGCTGTTTTTT. The V and J genes are TRBV19 and TRBJ2-2; a weak D match, TRBD2 (5 bases). Germline V gene sequence: CDR1 LNHDA, CDR2 SQIVND (reference sequence). The V end lost 5 bases, the J end lost 0 bases, and 10 bases lay between the germline ends. This CDR3 has 15 residues.

The sample holds one count of this clone. The genes are TRBV27 and TRBJ2-3, with 10 nucleotides matching TRBD2. Trimming at V came to 0 bases and at J to 3 bases, leaving 9 bases not matched to a gene. Germline CDR1 reads MNHEY; CDR2 reads SMNVEV (reference sequence). The CDR3 sequence is 18 residues long. DNA for the CDR3: TGTGCCAGCAGTTTATCCGAATCTAGCGGGAGATGGACAGATACGCAGTATTTT. Amino acid sequence: CASSLSESSGRWTDTQYF.

V and J are TRBV2 and TRBJ2-3, with D perhaps matching TRBD2 (6 bases). This CDR3 comprises 16 residues. With 6 bases removed from V and 2 bases from J, the gap between germline ends came to 18 bases. CDR1 and CDR2 (germline): SNHLY, FYNNEI. The CDR3 DNA is TGTGCCAGCAGCCCTACGGATGCGGGGCACACAGATACGCAGTATTTT. Amino acids: CASSPTDAGHTDTQYF. Variable domain in full (rest from reference TRBV2 and TRBJ2-3): EPEVTQTPSHQVTQMGQEVILRCVPISNHLYFYWYRQILGQKVEFLVSFYNNEISEKSEIFDDQFSVERPDGSNFTLKIRSTKLEDSAMYFCASSPTDAGHTDTQYFGPGTRLTVL.

The chain is built from TRBV5-4 and TRBJ2-5; D is unresolved. The CDR3 has 13 residues. The V and J ends lost 2 bases and 5 bases respectively, with 10 bases between them. Germline V gene data show CDR1 as SGHNT and CDR2 as YYREEE (reference sequence). The CDR3 nucleotides read TGTGCCAGCAGCTTAGAGAATGGGGAGACCCAGTACTTC. It is translated as CASSLENGETQYF.

The chain carries TRBV5-6 and TRBJ2-5; 8 bases align to TRBD2. Per the germline V gene, CDR1 is SGHDT and CDR2 is YYEEEE. V was clipped by 0 bases and J by 4 bases; unmatched bases: 5. CDR3 length equals 15 residues. The CDR3 DNA reads TGTGCCAGCAGCTTGGAGTCGGGAGGGTTAGAGACCCAGTACTTC. Its protein product is CASSLESGGLETQYF.

The J gene is TRBJ1-4, the V gene TRBV30; a possible D gene is TRBD1 (6 bases). With 7 bases removed from V and 3 bases from J, the gap between germline ends came to 15 bases. This CDR3 region has 14 residues. Germline CDR1 reads GTSNPN; CDR2 reads SVGIG (reference sequence). CDR3 nucleotides: TGTGCCTTTACACAGGGTCACCCTAATGAAAAACTGTTTTTT. Translation: CAFTQGHPNEKLFF.

This clone was detected only a few times. The chain carries TRBV5-6 and TRBJ2-7; 9 positions match TRBD1. This CDR3 contains 13 residues. After removal of 3 bases from V and 3 bases from J, the junction contained 1 base not matched to a gene. CDR1 is SGHDT and CDR2 is YYEEEE in the germline V gene. CDR3 amino acids: CASSWTGDYEQYF. The CDR3 DNA is TGTGCCAGCAGCTGGACAGGGGACTACGAGCAGTACTTC.

This chain links TRBV11-3 with TRBJ1-1, with TRBD1 as a possible D gene (6 bases). The length of the CDR3 is 18 residues. Germline CDR1 is SGHNT and CDR2 is YENEEA. The V end lost 0 bases, the J end lost 1 base, and 18 bases lay between the germline ends. The CDR3 coding sequence is TGTGCCAGCAGCTTAGAGGGTTATGCGGAGGGACAGAACACTGAAGCTTTCTTT. This gives the protein CASSLEGYAEGQNTEAFF.

The chain couples TRBV5-4 to TRBJ1-2, with TRBD1 as a possible D gene (5 bases). Trimming removed 2 bases at V and 1 base at J, with 12 bases between. Germline assignment: CDR1 SGHNT and CDR2 YYREEE (reference sequence). The CDR3 extends over 15 amino acids. DNA of the CDR3: TGTGCCAGCAGCTTTGAGGGCAGGGATAACTATGGCTACACCTTC. It is translated as CASSFEGRDNYGYTF.

The chain links TRBV30 to TRBJ1-3, with D maybe TRBD1 (5 bases). The V gene lost 8 bases and the J gene lost 2 bases, with 22 bases spanning the gap. CDR1 and CDR2 from the germline V gene are GTSNPN and SVGIG (reference sequence). The CDR3 spans 16 residues. Here the CDR3 DNA reads TGTGCCCACGCCCATTGGAAAGCGGGGGCTGGAAACACCATATATTTT. This sequence encodes CAHAHWKAGAGNTIYF.

The chain recombines TRBV6-1 with TRBJ2-5; D gene ambiguous. CDR1 MNHNS and CDR2 SASEGT come from the germline V gene. This CDR3 is 16 amino acids long. Trimming removed 0 bases from V and 5 bases from J, with 16 bases in between. CDR3 loop: CASSEAGKSLSETQYF. The CDR3 bases are TGTGCCAGCAGTGAAGCAGGGAAAAGTCTCTCGGAGACCCAGTACTTC.

The CDR3 bases are TGTGCCAGCACTGAGGCGCCAAGGACAGATACGCAGTATTTT. It yields the protein CASTEAPRTDTQYF. V and J are TRBV11-3 and TRBJ2-3; D is ambiguous. V dropped 7 bases and J dropped 3 bases, with 14 bases sitting between them. Germline lookup yields CDR1 SGHNT and CDR2 YENEEA. This CDR3 comprises 14 residues.

V usage is TRBV6-5 and J usage is TRBJ1-3; D call uncertain. Trimming cost V 3 bases and J 0 bases, with 12 bases left between them. CDR1 and CDR2 from the germline V gene are MNHEY and SVGAGI. The CDR3 has 16 residues. CDR3 sequence reads: CASSYSQASSGNTIYF. The CDR3 DNA reads as TGTGCCAGCAGTTATTCCCAAGCGAGCTCTGGAAACACCATATATTTT.

This chain uses TRBV11-2 with TRBJ2-7; TRBD1 matches at 7 bases. V gave up 3 bases and J gave up 4 bases; unmatched junction bases: 9. Germline V lookup: CDR1 SGHAT, CDR2 FQNNGV. The CDR3 totals 15 residues. CDR3 amino acids: CASSFYRGGLYEQYF. CDR3 bases: TGTGCCAGCAGCTTCTACAGGGGTGGGTTGTACGAGCAGTACTTC.

The V gene is TRBV29-1, the J gene TRBJ1-1; D possibly corresponds to TRBD1 (6 bases). Germline V gene data show CDR1 as SQVTM and CDR2 as ANQGSEA. V was trimmed by 4 bases and J by 11 bases, leaving 17 bases between them. The CDR3 runs 12 residues. The CDR3 sequence: CSVGALAGEAFF. DNA of the CDR3: TGCAGCGTTGGAGCTTTGGCAGGGGAGGCTTTCTTT. Drawing the rest from reference TRBV29-1 and TRBJ1-1, the complete variable domain is SAVISQKPSRDICQRGTSLTIQCQVDSQVTMMFWYRQQPGQSLTLIATANQGSEATYESGFVIDKFPISRPNLTFSTLTVSNMSPEDSSIYLCSVGALAGEAFFGQGTRLTVV.

The chain recombines TRBV29-1 with TRBJ2-3; 7 positions agree with TRBD1. CDR1 is SQVTM and CDR2 is ANQGSEA in the germline V gene. The junction had 3 bases not matched to a gene; V was cut back by 4 bases and J by 5 bases. CDR3 size: 12 residues. The CDR3 spells CSVGQGGDTQYF. The CDR3 DNA is TGCAGCGTTGGACAGGGTGGAGATACGCAGTATTTT.

CDR3 DNA: TGCAGCGTGACATCGACAGGAGTGGTCGAGCAGTACTTC. It is translated as CSVTSTGVVEQYF. The rearrangement joins TRBV29-1 to TRBJ2-7; D possibly corresponds to TRBD1 (6 bases). The V end lost 6 bases, the J end lost 6 bases, and 18 bases lay between the germline ends. The CDR3 loop spans 13 amino acids. The germline CDR1 and CDR2 sequences are SQVTM and ANQGSEA.

V is TRBV10-3 and J is TRBJ1-6; D is perhaps TRBD1 (5 bases). This CDR3 is 14 amino acids long. V lost 4 bases, J lost 7 bases, and 11 bases lay in between. CDR1 and CDR2 from the germline V gene are ENHRY and SYGVKD. The CDR3 nucleotides read TGTGCCATCAGTGTGGTCAGGGAGAATTCACCCCTCCACTTT. Protein product: CAISVVRENSPLHF.

The chain has TRBV7-9 and TRBJ2-1; D is unclear. The CDR3 extends over 14 amino acids. Trimming removed 3 bases from V and 5 bases from J, with 11 bases in between. Germline lookup yields CDR1 SEHNR and CDR2 FQNEAQ (reference sequence). CDR3: CASSFGGSDNEQFF. DNA for the CDR3: TGTGCCAGCAGCTTTGGTGGGTCCGACAATGAGCAGTTCTTC.

The rearrangement links TRBV6-5 to TRBJ2-6; D ambiguous. The CDR3 loop spans 13 amino acids. Trimming cost V 5 bases and J 2 bases, with 4 bases left between them. Germline V gene data show CDR1 as MNHEY and CDR2 as SVGAGI. The CDR3 reads CASSITGANVLTF. The CDR3 DNA reads TGTGCCAGCAGTATTACTGGGGCCAACGTCCTGACTTTC.

V is TRBV5-1 and J is TRBJ2-1, with 12 bases fitting TRBD1. Germline-derived CDR1 and CDR2 are SGHRS and YFSETQ. J gave up 7 bases and V 4 bases, and 6 bases lay outside the gene matches. This CDR3 has 15 amino acids. The CDR3 region is CASSPWDRGRNEQFF. The CDR3 bases are TGCGCCAGCAGCCCATGGGACAGGGGGCGAAATGAGCAGTTCTTC.

The chain is built from TRBV10-1 and TRBJ1-1, with D perhaps matching TRBD1 (5 bases). Germline values: CDR1 WNHNN, CDR2 SYGVQD (reference sequence). The V end lost 7 bases, the J end lost 1 base, and 10 bases lay between the germline ends. The CDR3 is 13 residues long. DNA of the CDR3: TGCGCCAGCAAAGCCACAGGGAACACTGAAGCTTTCTTT. Encoded protein: CASKATGNTEAFF.

The gene calls are TRBV6-6 and TRBJ2-7; D remains unclear. With 0 bases removed from V and 2 bases from J, the gap between germline ends came to 8 bases. This CDR3 has 14 amino acids. Germline V lookup: CDR1 MNHNY, CDR2 SVGAGI (reference sequence). The CDR3 loop reads CASSYSIGAYEQYF. CDR3 in DNA: TGTGCCAGCAGTTACTCGATTGGCGCCTACGAGCAGTACTTC.

This chain links TRBV18 with TRBJ1-4; D remains ambiguous. V was shortened by 6 bases and J by 7 bases, with 18 bases between the two germline ends. This CDR3 has 15 residues. Per germline, CDR1 KGHSH and CDR2 LQKENI. CDR3 nucleotide sequence: TGTGCCAGCTCCTTACAGCCGCCAGGCGTTGAAAAACTGTTTTTT. This codes for CASSLQPPGVEKLFF.